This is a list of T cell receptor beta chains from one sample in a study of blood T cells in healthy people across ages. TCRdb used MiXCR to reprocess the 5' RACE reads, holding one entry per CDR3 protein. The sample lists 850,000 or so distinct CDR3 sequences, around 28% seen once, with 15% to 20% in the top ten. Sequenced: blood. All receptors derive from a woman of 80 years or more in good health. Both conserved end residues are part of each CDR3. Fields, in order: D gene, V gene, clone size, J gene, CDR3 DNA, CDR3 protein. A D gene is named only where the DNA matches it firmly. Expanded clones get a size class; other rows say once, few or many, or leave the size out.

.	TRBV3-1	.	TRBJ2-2	TGTGCCAGCAGCGACACCCCGAACACCGGGGAGCTGTTTTTT	CASSDTPNTGELFF
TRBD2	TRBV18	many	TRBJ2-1	TGTGCCAGCTCACGAGGATACGGGACTAGCGCTTACAATGAGCAGTTCTTC	CASSRGYGTSAYNEQFF
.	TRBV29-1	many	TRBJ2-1	TGCAGCCCTGCTTCGAGTTGCCGCTCCTACAATGAGCAGTTCTTC	CSPASSCRSYNEQFF
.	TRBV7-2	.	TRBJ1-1	TGTGCCAGCAGCTTATCCGGGACATCCATGAACACTGAAGCTTTCTTT	CASSLSGTSMNTEAFF
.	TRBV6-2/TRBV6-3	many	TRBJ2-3	TGTGCCAGCAGTATCCGGGGCGAGACAGATACGCAGTATTTT	CASSIRGETDTQYF
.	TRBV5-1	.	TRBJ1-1	TGCGCCAGCAAACCCGGGCAGACTAGCTCGAGCACTGAAGCTTTCTTT	CASKPGQTSSSTEAFF
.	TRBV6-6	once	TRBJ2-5	TGTGCCAGCAGTTACTCGGGGAAACGGCAAGAGACCCAGTACTTC	CASSYSGKRQETQYF
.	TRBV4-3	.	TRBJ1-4	TGCGCCAGCAACCAAGCGGCCAGACCAACTAATGAAAAACTGTTTTTT	CASNQAARPTNEKLFF
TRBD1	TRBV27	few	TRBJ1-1	TGTGCCAGCACCCCGGACAGGGGGAACACTGAAGCTTTCTTT	CASTPDRGNTEAFF
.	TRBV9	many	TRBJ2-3	TGTGCCAGCAGCGTAGAGGGTACACACCAGTATTTT	CASSVEGTHQYF
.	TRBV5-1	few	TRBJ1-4	TGCGCCAGCAACACCGGGACCGGGATAACTAATGAAAAACTGTTTTTT	CASNTGTGITNEKLFF
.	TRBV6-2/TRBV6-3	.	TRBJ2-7	TGTGCCAGCAGTTACGAACAGGGATTCGACGAGCAGTACTTC	CASSYEQGFDEQYF
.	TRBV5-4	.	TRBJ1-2	TGTGCCAACGGTACATCGGGAGGGGGTTATGGCTACACCTTC	CANGTSGGGYGYTF
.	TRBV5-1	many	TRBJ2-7	TGCGCCAGCAGCTTGGGACAGCCTAGCTCCTACGAGCAGTACTTC	CASSLGQPSSYEQYF
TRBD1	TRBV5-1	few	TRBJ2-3	TGCGCCAGCAGCCCCCGCAGGACAGGGACTGGCACAGATACGCAGTATTTT	CASSPRRTGTGTDTQYF
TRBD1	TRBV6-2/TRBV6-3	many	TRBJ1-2	TGTGCCAGCAGTGGGGACAGCGTAAACTATGGCTACACCTTC	CASSGDSVNYGYTF
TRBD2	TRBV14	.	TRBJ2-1	TGTGCCAGCAGCCACAGGGCGGGGGGGCTTAATTATAATGAGCAGTTCTTC	CASSHRAGGLNYNEQFF
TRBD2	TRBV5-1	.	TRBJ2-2	TGCGCCAGCAGCTTGGCCATAGCGGGGGGCACCGGGGAGCTGTTTTTT	CASSLAIAGGTGELFF
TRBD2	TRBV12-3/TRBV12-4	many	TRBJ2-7	TGTGCCAGCAGTCCACCTAGCGGGGGGCCCCACGAGCAGTACTTC	CASSPPSGGPHEQYF
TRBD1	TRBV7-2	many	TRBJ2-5	TGTGCCAGCAGCCCTACAGGGGCTAGCCTCCGCAAAGAGACCCAGTACTTC	CASSPTGASLRKETQYF
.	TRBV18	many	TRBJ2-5	TGTGCCAGCTCACCGAATTGGGGGGACCAAGAGACCCAGTACTTC	CASSPNWGDQETQYF
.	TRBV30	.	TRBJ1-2	TGTGCCTGGAGTGTAGGCCCGTATGGCTACACCTTC	CAWSVGPYGYTF
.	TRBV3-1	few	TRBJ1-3	TGTGCCAGCAGCCATAGGAGCACCATATATTTT	CASSHRSTIYF
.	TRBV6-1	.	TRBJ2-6	TGTGCCAGCAGTCCGAGACGGTCCTCTGGGGCCAACGTCCTGACTTTC	CASSPRRSSGANVLTF
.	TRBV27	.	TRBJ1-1	TGTGCCAGCAGACCGACTCCTCCCCCCATGAACACTGAAGCTTTCTTT	CASRPTPPPMNTEAFF
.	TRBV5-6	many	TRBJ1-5	TGTGCCAGCAGCTTCGGGGGTTTTTATAGCAATCAGCCCCAGCATTTT	CASSFGGFYSNQPQHF
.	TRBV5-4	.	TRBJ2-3	TGTGCCAGCAGCGCGAACCCGGGCGATGCGCAGTATTTT	CASSANPGDAQYF
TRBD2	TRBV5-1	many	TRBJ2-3	TGCGCCAGCAGCCCTTCTAGCGGGGGGGCCGATACAGATACGCAGTATTTT	CASSPSSGGADTDTQYF
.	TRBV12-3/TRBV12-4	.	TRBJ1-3	TGTGCCAGCAGCCGAATAAACACCATATATTTT	CASSRINTIYF
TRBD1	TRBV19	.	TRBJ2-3	TGTGCCGGTAGTCTCGGGACAGGAGTCACAGATACGCAGTATTTT	CAGSLGTGVTDTQYF